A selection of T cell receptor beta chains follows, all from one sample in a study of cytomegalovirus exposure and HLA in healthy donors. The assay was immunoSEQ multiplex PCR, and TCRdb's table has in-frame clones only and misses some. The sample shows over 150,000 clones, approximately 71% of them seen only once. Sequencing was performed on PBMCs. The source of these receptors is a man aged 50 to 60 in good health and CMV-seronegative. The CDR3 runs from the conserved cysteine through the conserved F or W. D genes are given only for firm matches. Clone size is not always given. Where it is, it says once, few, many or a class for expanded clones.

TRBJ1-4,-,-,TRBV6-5,CASSYSGVATNEKLFF,TGTGCCAGCAGTTACTCCGGAGTTGCAACTAATGAAAAACTGTTTTTT
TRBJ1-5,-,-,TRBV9,CASSVGPGLNQPQHF,TGTGCCAGCAGCGTAGGACCAGGTTTAAATCAGCCCCAGCATTTT
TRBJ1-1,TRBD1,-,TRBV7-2,CASSLRGLGVTFF,TGTGCCAGCAGCCTCAGGGGGCTCGGTGTTACTTTCTTT
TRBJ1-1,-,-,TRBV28,CASSSTGPPLNTEAFF,TGTGCCAGCAGTTCGACAGGTCCACCCTTGAACACTGAAGCTTTCTTT
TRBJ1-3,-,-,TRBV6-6,CASSYSDSGNTIYF,TGTGCCAGCAGTTACAGCGACTCTGGAAACACCATATATTTT
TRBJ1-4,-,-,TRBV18,CASSPQGTGGEKLFF,TGTGCCAGCTCACCACAGGGAACCGGAGGTGAAAAACTGTTTTTT
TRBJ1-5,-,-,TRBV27,CASSLYGGNQPQHF,TGTGCCAGCAGTTTATACGGGGGCAATCAGCCCCAGCATTTT
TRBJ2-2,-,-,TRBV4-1,CASSPPGGAGGTGELFF,TGCGCCAGCAGTCCCCCCGGCGGGGCGGGTGGCACCGGGGAGCTGTTTTTT
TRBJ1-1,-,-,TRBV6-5,CASSYGPNTEAFF,TGTGCCAGCAGTTACGGGCCGAACACTGAAGCTTTCTTT
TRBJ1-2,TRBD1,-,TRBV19,CASTGGGQGVYGYTF,TGTGCCAGTACCGGAGGGGGACAGGGTGTCTATGGCTACACCTTC
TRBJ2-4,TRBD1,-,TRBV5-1,CASSSRQGGSIQYF,TGCGCCAGCAGCTCTCGACAGGGTGGAAGCATTCAGTACTTC
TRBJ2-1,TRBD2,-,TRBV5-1,CASSLELAGYNEQFF,TGCGCCAGCAGCTTGGAACTAGCGGGCTACAATGAGCAGTTCTTC
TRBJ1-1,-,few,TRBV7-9,CASSLGRENTEAFF,TGTGCCAGCAGCTTAGGCAGGGAGAACACTGAAGCTTTCTTT
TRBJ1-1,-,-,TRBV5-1,CASTLSGRQTSTEAFF,TGCGCCAGCACGCTTTCAGGTAGACAAACGAGCACTGAAGCTTTCTTT
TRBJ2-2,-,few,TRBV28,CASSWAYSARGSGELFF,TGTGCCAGCAGTTGGGCCTATAGTGCCCGGGGATCCGGGGAGCTGTTTTTT
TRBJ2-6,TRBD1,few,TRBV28,CASTLQGSGGANVLTF,TGTGCCAGCACACTACAGGGGAGTGGTGGGGCCAACGTCCTGACTTTC
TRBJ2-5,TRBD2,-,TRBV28,CASRPSGGAFKETQYF,TGTGCCAGCAGACCTAGCGGGGGGGCCTTTAAAGAGACCCAGTACTTC
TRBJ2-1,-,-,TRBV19,CASSIGTALEQFF,TGTGCCAGTAGTATAGGGACAGCACTGGAGCAGTTCTTC
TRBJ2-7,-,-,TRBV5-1,CASSLVRGSYEQYF,TGCGCCAGCAGCTTGGTTCGGGGATCCTACGAGCAGTACTTC
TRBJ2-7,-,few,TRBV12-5,CASGLNRVYEQYF,TGTGCTAGTGGTTTGAACAGGGTCTACGAGCAGTACTTC
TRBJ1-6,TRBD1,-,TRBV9,CASSVADRAPLHF,TGTGCCAGCAGCGTAGCGGACAGGGCTCCCCTCCACTTT
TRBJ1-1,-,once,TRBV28,CASSLGAPRGDTEAFF,TGTGCCAGCAGTTTGGGGGCCCCACGGGGGGACACTGAAGCTTTCTTT
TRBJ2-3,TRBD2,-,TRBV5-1,CASSSAGAGLTDTQYF,TGCGCCAGCAGCTCCGCGGGAGCGGGCCTCACAGATACGCAGTATTTT
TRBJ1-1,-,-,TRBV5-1,CASSLNTVEAFF,TGCGCCAGCAGCTTGAATACAGTTGAAGCTTTCTTT
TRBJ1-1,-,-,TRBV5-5,CASSTREGNTEAFF,TGTGCCAGCAGCACCAGGGAGGGGAACACTGAAGCTTTCTTT
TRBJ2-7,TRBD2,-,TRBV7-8,CASSLPAGGRNEQYF,TGTGCCAGCAGTTTACCTGCGGGGGGCAGGAACGAGCAGTACTTC
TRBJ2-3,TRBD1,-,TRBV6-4,CASSSGTGFWDTQYF,TGTGCCAGCAGTTCCGGGACAGGGTTTTGGGATACGCAGTATTTT
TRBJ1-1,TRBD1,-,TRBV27,CASSFYSGTGNTEAFF,TGTGCCAGCAGTTTCTACTCTGGGACAGGGAACACTGAAGCTTTCTTT
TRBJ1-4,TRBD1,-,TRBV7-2,CASSLGQRNEKLFF,TGTGCCAGCAGCCTGGGACAGCGTAATGAAAAACTGTTTTTT
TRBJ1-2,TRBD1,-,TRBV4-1,CASSPLDRDHGYTF,TGCGCCAGCAGCCCGTTGGACAGGGATCATGGCTACACCTTC
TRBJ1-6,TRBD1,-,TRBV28,CASSSAAQGGNSPLHF,TGTGCCAGCAGTTCCGCTGCACAGGGGGGCAATTCACCCCTCCACTTT
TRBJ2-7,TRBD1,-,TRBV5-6,CASSFWDRVYEQYF,TGTGCCAGCAGCTTCTGGGACAGGGTCTACGAGCAGTACTTC
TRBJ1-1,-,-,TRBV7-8,CASSLEPAEAFF,TGTGCCAGCAGCTTAGAGCCGGCTGAAGCTTTCTTT
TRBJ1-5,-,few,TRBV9,CASSVMSGGPQHF,TGTGCCAGCAGCGTAATGTCGGGGGGGCCCCAGCATTTT
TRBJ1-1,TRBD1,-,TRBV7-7,CASSSRTGRSEAFF,TGTGCCAGCAGCTCACGGACAGGGCGGAGTGAAGCTTTCTTT
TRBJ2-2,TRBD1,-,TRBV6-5,CASSPGTGNTGELFF,TGTGCCAGCAGTCCCGGGACAGGGAACACCGGGGAGCTGTTTTTT
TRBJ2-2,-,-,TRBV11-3,CASSEHGGTGELFF,TGTGCCAGCAGCGAGCACGGGGGCACCGGGGAGCTGTTTTTT
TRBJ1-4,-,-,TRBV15,CATSRAPRGGEKLFF,TGTGCCACCAGCAGAGCCCCGAGGGGGGGGGAAAAACTGTTTTTT
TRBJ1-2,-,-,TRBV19,CASSYQGLHVRETNYGYTF,TGTGCCAGTAGCTACCAGGGTCTACACGTTCGGGAGACTAACTATGGCTACACCTTC
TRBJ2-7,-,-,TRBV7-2,CASSFAGEQYF,TGTGCCAGCAGCTTCGCGGGAGAGCAGTACTTC
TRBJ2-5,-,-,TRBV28,CASKRHPQETQYF,TGTGCCAGCAAGCGTCACCCTCAAGAGACCCAGTACTTC
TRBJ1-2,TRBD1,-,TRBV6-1,CASSAGTGNYGYTF,TGTGCCAGCAGTGCCGGGACAGGGAACTATGGCTACACCTTC